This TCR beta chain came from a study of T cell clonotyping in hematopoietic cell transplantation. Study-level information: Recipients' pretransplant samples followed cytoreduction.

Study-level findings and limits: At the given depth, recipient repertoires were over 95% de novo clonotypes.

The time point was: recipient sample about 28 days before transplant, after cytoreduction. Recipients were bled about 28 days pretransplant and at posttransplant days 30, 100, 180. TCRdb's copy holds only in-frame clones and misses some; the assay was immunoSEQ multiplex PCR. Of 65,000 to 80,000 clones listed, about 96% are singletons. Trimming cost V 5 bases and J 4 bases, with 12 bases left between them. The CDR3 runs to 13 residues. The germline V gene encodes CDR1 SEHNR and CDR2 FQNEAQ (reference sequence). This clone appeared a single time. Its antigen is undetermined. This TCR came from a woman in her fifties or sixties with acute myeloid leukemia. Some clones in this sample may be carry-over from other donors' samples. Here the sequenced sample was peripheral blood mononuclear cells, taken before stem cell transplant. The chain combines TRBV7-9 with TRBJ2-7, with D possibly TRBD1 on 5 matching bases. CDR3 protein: CASSPDRLYEQYF. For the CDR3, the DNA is TGTGCCAGCAGCCCCGACAGATTATACGAGCAGTACTTC.